The next 8 T cell receptor beta chains were all read from a single sample in a study of blood T cell repertoires in COVID-19. The repertoire was sequenced with immunoSEQ multiplex PCR; TCRdb's copy has only in-frame clones and lacks some. The sample contains about 300,000 clones, roughly 90% of which appear only once. Source material: peripheral blood. These receptors were obtained from a young man who had recovered from COVID-19.

This clone was observed once. The rearrangement uses TRBV9 and TRBJ1-2; D is undetermined. Trimming stripped 4 bases from V and 7 bases from J, with 20 bases between. The germline gives CDR1 SGDLS, CDR2 YYNGEE. The CDR3 covers 15 residues. The CDR3 loop is CASSSTEKSFGGYTF. The CDR3 nucleotides read TGTGCCAGCAGCTCGACGGAGAAGTCGTTCGGTGGCTACACCTTC.

The CDR3, as DNA: TGTGCCAGCAGTTATGACAGTCTGAACACTGAAGCTTTCTTT. Translation gives CASSYDSLNTEAFF. The chain combines TRBV6-2 or TRBV6-3 with TRBJ1-1, with a possible D match to TRBD1 (5 bases). CDR1 and CDR2 (germline): MNHEY, SVGEGT. Trimming removed 3 bases at V and 0 bases at J, with 8 bases between. The CDR3 has 14 residues.

The rearrangement joins TRBV7-9 to TRBJ2-3, with a weak D call TRBD1 (5 bases). V gave up 1 base and J gave up 4 bases, with 9 bases separating them. Per germline, CDR1 SEHNR and CDR2 FQNEAQ (reference sequence). The CDR3 consists of 14 residues. CDR3 sequence reads: CASSLEGWADTQYF. In nucleotides, the CDR3 is TGTGCCAGCAGCTTAGAGGGGTGGGCAGATACGCAGTATTTT.

This chain links TRBV5-4 with TRBJ2-7, with 10 bases identical to TRBD1. Germline V CDR1 and CDR2: SGHNT, YYREEE (reference sequence). With V trimmed by 4 bases and J by 2 bases, 3 bases remained unmatched. This CDR3 spans 14 amino acids. The CDR3 sequence is CASSPGTGAYEQYF. CDR3 in DNA: TGTGCCAGCAGCCCCGGGACAGGGGCCTACGAGCAGTACTTC. Full variable domain (remainder filled in from reference TRBV5-4 and TRBJ2-7): ETGVTQSPTHLIKTRGQQVTLRCSSQSGHNTVSWYQQALGQGPQFIFQYYREEENGRGNFPPRFSGLQFPNYSSELNVNALELDDSALYLCASSPGTGAYEQYFGPGTRLTVT.

This clone was picked up one time. This sequence joins TRBV5-1 and TRBJ2-2; 9 bases are shared with TRBD1. With V trimmed by 4 bases and J by 5 bases, 15 bases remained unmatched. The CDR3 is 18 amino acids. The V gene's germline CDR1 is SGHRS and CDR2 YFSETQ. CDR3 sequence: CASSEDRGRLLVTGELFF. For the CDR3, the DNA is TGCGCCAGCAGCGAGGACAGGGGCCGCCTTTTGGTGACCGGGGAGCTGTTTTTT.

V gene TRBV5-4 combines with J gene TRBJ2-4, with D unresolved. The germline V gene has CDR1 SGHNT and CDR2 YYREEE (reference sequence). The length of the CDR3 is 13 residues. Trimming cost V 0 bases and J 8 bases, with 9 bases left between them. Here the CDR3 DNA reads TGTGCCAGCAGCTTGGGATTGCGTGACATTCAGTACTTC. This gives the protein CASSLGLRDIQYF.

This CDR3 reads CASSFTGASPYNSPLHF. CDR3 nucleotide sequence: TGTGCCAGCAGCTTCACAGGGGCCTCCCCCTATAATTCACCCCTCCACTTT. The rearrangement uses TRBV7-2 and TRBJ1-6; 7 positions agree with TRBD1. V lost 3 bases to trimming and J lost 2 bases; unmatched junction nucleotides: 7. Per germline, CDR1 SGHTA and CDR2 FQGNSA. There are 17 residues in the CDR3.

The rearrangement links TRBV15 to TRBJ1-5, with 8 bases lining up with TRBD1. Trimming took 5 bases from V and 4 from J; bases not matched to a gene: 13. Germline loops: CDR1 LNHNV, CDR2 YYDKDF (reference sequence). The CDR3 totals 17 residues. The CDR3 DNA reads as TGTGCCACCAGCGGGATTGGGACAGGCGCCTTTAATCAGCCCCAGCATTTT. Translating gives CATSGIGTGAFNQPQHF.